A single T cell receptor (beta chain) is shown here with its context. This sample is part of a study of blood T cell repertoires in COVID-19. V dropped 6 bases and J dropped 4 bases, with 12 bases sitting between them. The length of the CDR3 is 13 residues. Participants spanned ages about 18 to 90 years and resided in fewer than 30 US areas. Sequencing was performed with immunoSEQ multiplex PCR; in TCRdb, only in-frame clones are kept and a portion is missing. The sample carries some 350,000 clones, roughly 84% recorded once. The receptor comes from a woman aged 25-40 years who had recovered from COVID-19. V gene TRBV12-3 or TRBV12-4 combines with J gene TRBJ1-1; possibly TRBD1 for D (6 bases). Sample: PBMCs or T cells enriched from blood (not recorded which). CDR3: CASRVDSSTEAFF. DNA of the CDR3: TGTGCCAGCAGGGTGGACAGTTCCACTGAAGCTTTCTTT.